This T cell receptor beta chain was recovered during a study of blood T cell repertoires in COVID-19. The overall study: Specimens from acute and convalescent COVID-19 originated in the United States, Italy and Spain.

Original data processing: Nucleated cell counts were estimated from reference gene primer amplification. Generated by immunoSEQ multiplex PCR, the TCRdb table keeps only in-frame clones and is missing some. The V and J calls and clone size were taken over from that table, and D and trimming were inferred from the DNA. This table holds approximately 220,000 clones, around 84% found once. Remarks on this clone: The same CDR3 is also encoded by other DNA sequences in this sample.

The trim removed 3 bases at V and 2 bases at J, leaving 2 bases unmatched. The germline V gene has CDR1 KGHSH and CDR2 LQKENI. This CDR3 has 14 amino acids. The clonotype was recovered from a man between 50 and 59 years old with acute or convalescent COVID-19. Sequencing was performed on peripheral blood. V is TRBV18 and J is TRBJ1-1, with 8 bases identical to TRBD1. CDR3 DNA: TGTGCCAGCTCACCGGGGACAGGAAACACTGAAGCTTTCTTT. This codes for CASSPGTGNTEAFF.